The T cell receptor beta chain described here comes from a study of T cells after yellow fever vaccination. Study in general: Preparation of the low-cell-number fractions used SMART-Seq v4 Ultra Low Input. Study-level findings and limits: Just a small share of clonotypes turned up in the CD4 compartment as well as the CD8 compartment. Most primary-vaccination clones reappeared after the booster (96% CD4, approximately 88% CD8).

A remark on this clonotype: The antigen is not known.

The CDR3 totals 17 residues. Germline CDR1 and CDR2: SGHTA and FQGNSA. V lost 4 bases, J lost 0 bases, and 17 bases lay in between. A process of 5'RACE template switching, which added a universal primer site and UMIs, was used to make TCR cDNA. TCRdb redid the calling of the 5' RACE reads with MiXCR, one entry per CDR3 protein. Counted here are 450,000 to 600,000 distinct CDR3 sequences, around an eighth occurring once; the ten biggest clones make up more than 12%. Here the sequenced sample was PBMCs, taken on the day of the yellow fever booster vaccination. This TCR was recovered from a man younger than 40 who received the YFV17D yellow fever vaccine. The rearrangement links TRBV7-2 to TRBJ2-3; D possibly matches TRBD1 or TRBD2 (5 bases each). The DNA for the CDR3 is TGTGCCAGCAGCTCCCACCCCGTCGGGACCAGCACAGATACGCAGTATTTT. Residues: CASSSHPVGTSTDTQYF.